This paragraph covers one T cell receptor beta chain sequence. Its antigen is undetermined. After removal of 0 bases from V and 5 bases from J, the junction contained 4 bases not matched to a gene. Looked up from germline, CDR1 is MNHNY and CDR2 is SVGAGI (reference sequence). The CDR3 totals 16 residues. The data originate from a study of cytomegalovirus exposure and HLA in healthy donors. Study-wide results and caveats: Sequences of the TCR beta chain were said to predict the HLA-A and HLA-B alleles of most subjects accurately. Using a false discovery rate of 0.05, a later analysis showed that 15,000 to 20,000 TCR beta sequences were associated with HLA alleles. Investigators reported 164 TCR beta chains as tied to cytomegalovirus.

Unrecorded immune exposures were likely, despite nominal health at sampling. Primers included in the PCR were 60 Vbeta and 13 Jbeta primers. Profiling relied on immunoSEQ multiplex PCR, and the TCRdb table lists in-frame clones only, not all of them. The table lists 150,000 to 200,000 clones, just over 75% of them singletons, with 2% to 2.5% in the top ten. This TCR came from a woman aged 25 to 39 in good health and CMV-seropositive. The sequencing sample was made of PBMCs. V and J are TRBV6-6 and TRBJ1-6; 7 positions match TRBD1. This CDR3 reads CASSYSNRGDNSPLHF. Written as DNA, the CDR3 is TGTGCCAGCAGTTACTCCAACAGGGGCGATAATTCACCCCTCCACTTT.